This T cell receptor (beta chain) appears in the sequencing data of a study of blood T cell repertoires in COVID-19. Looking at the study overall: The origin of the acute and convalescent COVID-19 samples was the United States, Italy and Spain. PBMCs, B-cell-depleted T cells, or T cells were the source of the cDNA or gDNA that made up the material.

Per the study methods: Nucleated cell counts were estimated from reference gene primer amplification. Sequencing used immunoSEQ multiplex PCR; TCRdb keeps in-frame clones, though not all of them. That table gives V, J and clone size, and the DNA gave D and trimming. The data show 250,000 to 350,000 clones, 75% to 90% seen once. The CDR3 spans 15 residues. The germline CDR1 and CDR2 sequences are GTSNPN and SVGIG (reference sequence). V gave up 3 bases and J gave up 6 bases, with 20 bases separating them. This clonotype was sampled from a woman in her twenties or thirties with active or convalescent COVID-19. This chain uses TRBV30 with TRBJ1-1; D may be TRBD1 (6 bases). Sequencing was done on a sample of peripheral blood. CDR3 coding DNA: TGTGCCTGGAGCGAGGGACATCTCTTTTGGCCTGAAGCTTTCTTT. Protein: CAWSEGHLFWPEAFF.